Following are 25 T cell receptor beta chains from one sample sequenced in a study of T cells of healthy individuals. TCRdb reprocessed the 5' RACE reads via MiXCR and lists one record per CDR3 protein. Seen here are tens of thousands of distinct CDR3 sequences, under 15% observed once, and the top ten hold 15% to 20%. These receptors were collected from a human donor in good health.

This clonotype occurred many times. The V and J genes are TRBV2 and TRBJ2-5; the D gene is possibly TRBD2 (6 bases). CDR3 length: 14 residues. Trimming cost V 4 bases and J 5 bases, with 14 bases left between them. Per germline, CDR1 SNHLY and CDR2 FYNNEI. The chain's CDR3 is CASSVGGVLETQYF. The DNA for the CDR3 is TGTGCCAGCAGTGTCGGGGGAGTGTTGGAGACCCAGTACTTC.

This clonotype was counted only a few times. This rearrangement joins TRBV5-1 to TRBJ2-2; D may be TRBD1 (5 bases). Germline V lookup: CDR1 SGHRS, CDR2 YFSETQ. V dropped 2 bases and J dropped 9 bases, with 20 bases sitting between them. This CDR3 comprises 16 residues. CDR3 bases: TGCGCCAGCAGCTTACCATCGACAGCCTCAGTAAGGGAGCTGTTTTTT. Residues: CASSLPSTASVRELFF.

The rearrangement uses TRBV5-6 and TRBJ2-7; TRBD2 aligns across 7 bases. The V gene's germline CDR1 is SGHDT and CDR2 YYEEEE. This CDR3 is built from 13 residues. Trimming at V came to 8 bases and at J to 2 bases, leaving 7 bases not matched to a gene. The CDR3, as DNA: TGTGCCAGTTCTTTCGGGGGGACCTACGAGCAGTACTTC. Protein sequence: CASSFGGTYEQYF.

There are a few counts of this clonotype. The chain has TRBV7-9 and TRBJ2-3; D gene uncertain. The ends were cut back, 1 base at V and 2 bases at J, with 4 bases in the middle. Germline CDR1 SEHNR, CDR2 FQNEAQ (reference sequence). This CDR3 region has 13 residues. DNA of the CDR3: TGTGCCAGCAGCTTAGGTGCCACAGATACGCAGTATTTT. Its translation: CASSLGATDTQYF. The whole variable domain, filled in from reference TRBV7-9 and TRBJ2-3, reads DTGVSQNPRHKITKRGQNVTFRCDPISEHNRLYWYRQTLGQGPEFLTYFQNEAQLEKSRLLSDRFSAERPKGSFSTLEIQRTEQGDSAMYLCASSLGATDTQYFGPGTRLTVL.

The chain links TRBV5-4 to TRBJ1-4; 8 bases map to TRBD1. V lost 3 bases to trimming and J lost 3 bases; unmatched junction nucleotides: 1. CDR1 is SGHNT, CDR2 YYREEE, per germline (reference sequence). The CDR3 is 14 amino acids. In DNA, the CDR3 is TGTGCCAGCAGCTCGACAGGGGCTAATGAAAAACTGTTTTTT. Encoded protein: CASSSTGANEKLFF.

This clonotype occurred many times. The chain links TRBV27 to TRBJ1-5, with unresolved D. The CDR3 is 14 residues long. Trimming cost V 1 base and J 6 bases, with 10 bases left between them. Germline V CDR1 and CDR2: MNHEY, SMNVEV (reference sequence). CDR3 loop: CASSLWPEGQPQHF. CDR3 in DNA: TGTGCCAGCAGTTTATGGCCGGAGGGTCAGCCCCAGCATTTT.

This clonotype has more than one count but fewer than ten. The DNA for the CDR3 is TGCAGTGCTACTCCCGGCGGGGTCCTTTCAGATACGCAGTATTTT. This encodes CSATPGGVLSDTQYF. The rearrangement joins TRBV20-1 to TRBJ2-3; D perhaps matches TRBD2 (6 bases). V gave up 4 bases and J gave up 4 bases, with 18 bases separating them. Per germline, CDR1 DFQATT and CDR2 SNEGSKA (reference sequence). The CDR3 extends over 15 amino acids.

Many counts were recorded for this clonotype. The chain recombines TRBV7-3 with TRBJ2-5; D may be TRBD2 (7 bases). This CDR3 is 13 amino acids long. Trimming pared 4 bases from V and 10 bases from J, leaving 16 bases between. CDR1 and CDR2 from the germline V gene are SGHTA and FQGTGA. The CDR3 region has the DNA TGTGCCAGCAGCTCAACGGGGGGCGCCTTCCAGTACTTC. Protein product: CASSSTGGAFQYF.

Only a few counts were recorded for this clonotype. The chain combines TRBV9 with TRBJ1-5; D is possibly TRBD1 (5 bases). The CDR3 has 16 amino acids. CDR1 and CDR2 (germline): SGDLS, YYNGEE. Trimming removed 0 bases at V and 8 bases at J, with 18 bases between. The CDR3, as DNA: TGTGCCAGCAGCGTAGGTATTTCGGGGGAAATGGAGCCCCAGCATTTT. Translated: CASSVGISGEMEPQHF.

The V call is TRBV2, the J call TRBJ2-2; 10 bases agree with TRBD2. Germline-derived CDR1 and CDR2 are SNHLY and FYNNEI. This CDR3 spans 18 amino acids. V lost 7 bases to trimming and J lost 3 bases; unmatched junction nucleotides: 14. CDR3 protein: CASKQDIAGGSYTGELFF. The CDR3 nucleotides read TGTGCCAGCAAACAGGATATAGCGGGGGGCTCGTACACCGGGGAGCTGTTTTTT.

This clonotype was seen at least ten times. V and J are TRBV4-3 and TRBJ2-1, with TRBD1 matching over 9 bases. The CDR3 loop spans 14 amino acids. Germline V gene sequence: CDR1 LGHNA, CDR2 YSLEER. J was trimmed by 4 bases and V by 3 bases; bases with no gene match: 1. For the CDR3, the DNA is TGCGCCAGCAGCCAGGGGACAGGGTACAATGAGCAGTTCTTC. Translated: CASSQGTGYNEQFF.

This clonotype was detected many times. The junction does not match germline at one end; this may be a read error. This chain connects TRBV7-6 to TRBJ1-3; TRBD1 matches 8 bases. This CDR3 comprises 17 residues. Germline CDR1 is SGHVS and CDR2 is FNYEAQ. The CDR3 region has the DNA TGTGCCAGCAGCTTAAGTTCAGGGGGCGTCTTTGGAGACACCATATATTTT. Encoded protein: CASSLSSGGVFGDTIYF.

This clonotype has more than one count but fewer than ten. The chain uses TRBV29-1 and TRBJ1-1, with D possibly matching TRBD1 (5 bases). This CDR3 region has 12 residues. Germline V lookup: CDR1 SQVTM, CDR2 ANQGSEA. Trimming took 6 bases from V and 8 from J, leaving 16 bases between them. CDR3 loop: CSVERGGTEAFF. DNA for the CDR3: TGCAGCGTCGAACGGGGGGGAACCGAAGCTTTCTTT.

The CDR3 region is CAAGWDTDTQYF. Written as DNA, the CDR3 is TGTGCCGCGGGGTGGGACACAGATACGCAGTATTTT. The J gene is TRBJ2-3, the V gene TRBV6-5; a possible D gene is TRBD2 (6 bases). Trimming shortened V by 11 bases and J by 2 bases, and 11 bases separated the two germline ends. The CDR3 contains 12 residues. Germline V gives CDR1 MNHEY, CDR2 SVGAGI.

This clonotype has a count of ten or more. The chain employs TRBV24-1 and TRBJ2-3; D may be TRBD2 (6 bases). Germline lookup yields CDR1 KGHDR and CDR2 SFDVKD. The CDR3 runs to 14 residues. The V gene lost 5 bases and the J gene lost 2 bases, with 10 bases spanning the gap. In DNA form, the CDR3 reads TGTGCCACCAGTGGGAGGGGTTCCACAGATACGCAGTATTTT. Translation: CATSGRGSTDTQYF.

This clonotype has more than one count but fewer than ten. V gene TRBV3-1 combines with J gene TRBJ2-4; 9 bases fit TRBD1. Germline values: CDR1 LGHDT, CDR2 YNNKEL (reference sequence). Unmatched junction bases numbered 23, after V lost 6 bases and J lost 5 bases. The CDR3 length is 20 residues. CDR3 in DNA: TGTGCCAGCAGACTTAAAGTAAGATGTATCGGGACAGGGAGGCAAAACATTCAGTACTTC. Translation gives CASRLKVRCIGTGRQNIQYF. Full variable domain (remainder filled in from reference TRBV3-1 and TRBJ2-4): DTAVSQTPKYLVTQMGNDKSIKCEQNLGHDTMYWYKQDSKKFLKIMFSYNNKELIINETVPNRFSPKSPDKAHLNLHINSLELGDSAVYFCASRLKVRCIGTGRQNIQYFGAGTRLSVL.

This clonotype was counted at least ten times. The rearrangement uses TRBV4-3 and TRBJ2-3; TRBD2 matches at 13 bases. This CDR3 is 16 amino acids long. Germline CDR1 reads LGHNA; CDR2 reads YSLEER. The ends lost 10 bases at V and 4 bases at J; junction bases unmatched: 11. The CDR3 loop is CANELAGGPRPDTQYF. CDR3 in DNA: TGCGCCAATGAACTAGCGGGGGGGCCTAGGCCAGATACGCAGTATTTT.

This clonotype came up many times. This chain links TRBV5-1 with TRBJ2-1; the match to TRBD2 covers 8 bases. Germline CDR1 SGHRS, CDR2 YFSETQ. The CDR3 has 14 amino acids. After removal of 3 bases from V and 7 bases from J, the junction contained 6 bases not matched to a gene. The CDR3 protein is CASSWGGGRNEQFF. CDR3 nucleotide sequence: TGCGCCAGCAGCTGGGGCGGGGGGAGGAATGAGCAGTTCTTC. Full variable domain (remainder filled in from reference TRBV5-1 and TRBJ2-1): KAGVTQTPRYLIKTRGQQVTLSCSPISGHRSVSWYQQTPGQGLQFLFEYFSETQRNKGNFPGRFSGRQFSNSRSEMNVSTLELGDSALYLCASSWGGGRNEQFFGPGTRLTVL.

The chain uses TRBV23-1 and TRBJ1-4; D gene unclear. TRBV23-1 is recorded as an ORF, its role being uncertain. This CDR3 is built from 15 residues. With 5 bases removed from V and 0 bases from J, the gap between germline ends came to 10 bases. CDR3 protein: CASSSRGATNEKLFF. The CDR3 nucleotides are TGCGCCAGCAGTAGCCGTGGCGCAACTAATGAAAAACTGTTTTTT.

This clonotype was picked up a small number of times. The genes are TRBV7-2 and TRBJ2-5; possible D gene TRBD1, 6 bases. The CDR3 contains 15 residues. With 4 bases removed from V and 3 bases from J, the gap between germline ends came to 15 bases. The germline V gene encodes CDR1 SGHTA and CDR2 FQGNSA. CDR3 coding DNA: TGTGCCAGCAGCTCGAGGGGGAACGGGAAAGAGACCCAGTACTTC. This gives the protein CASSSRGNGKETQYF.

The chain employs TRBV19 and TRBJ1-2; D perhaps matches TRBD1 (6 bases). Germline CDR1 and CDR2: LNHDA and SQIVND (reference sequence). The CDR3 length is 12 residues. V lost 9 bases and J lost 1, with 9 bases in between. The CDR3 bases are TGTGCCAGCCTGGACAGTAACTATGGCTACACCTTC. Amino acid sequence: CASLDSNYGYTF.

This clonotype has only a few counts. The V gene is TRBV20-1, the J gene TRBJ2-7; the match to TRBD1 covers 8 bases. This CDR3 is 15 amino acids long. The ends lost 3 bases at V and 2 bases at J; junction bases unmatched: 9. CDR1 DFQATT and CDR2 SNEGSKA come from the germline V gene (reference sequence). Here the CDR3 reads CSASDPGQEAYEQYF. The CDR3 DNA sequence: TGCAGTGCTAGTGACCCGGGACAGGAGGCCTACGAGCAGTACTTC.

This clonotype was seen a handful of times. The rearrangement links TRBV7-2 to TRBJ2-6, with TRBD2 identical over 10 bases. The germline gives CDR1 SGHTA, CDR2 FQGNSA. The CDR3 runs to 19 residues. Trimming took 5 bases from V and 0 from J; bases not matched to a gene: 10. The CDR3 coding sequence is TGTGCCAGCAGCCTGTCGACTAGCGGGTTTTTCTCTGGGGCCAACGTCCTGACTTTC. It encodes CASSLSTSGFFSGANVLTF.

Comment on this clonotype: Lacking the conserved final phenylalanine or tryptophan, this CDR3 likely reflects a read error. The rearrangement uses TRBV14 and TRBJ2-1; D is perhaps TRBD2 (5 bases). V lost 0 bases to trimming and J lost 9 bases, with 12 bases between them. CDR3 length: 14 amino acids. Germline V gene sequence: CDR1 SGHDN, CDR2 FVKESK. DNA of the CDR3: TGTGCCAGCAGCCAAGAGAGGGTTGGAACTGAGCAGTTCTCC. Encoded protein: CASSQERVGTEQFS.

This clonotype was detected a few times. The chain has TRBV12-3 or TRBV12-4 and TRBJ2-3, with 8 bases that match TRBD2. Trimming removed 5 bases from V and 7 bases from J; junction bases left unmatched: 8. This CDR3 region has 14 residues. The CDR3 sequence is CASSQSGRENTQYF. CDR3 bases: TGTGCCAGCAGTCAGAGCGGGAGAGAGAATACGCAGTATTTT.